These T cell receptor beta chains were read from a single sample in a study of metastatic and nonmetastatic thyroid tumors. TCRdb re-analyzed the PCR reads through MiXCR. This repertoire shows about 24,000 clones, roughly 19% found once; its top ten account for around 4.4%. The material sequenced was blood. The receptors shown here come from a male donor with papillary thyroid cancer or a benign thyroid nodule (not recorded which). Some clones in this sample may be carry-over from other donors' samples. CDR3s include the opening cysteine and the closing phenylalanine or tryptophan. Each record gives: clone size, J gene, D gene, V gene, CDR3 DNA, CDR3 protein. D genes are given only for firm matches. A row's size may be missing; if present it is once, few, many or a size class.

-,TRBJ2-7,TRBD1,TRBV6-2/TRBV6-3,TGTGCCAGCAGTTTTGGAGACAGGGCCGCCTACGAGCAGTACTTC,CASSFGDRAAYEQYF
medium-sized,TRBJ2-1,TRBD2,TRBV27,TGTGCCAGCAGTTGGAGCGGGAGGGCCGGGAATGAGCAGTTCTTC,CASSWSGRAGNEQFF
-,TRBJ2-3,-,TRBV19,TGTGCCAGTAGCGGGGGGGACAGAACCACAGATACGCAGTATTTT,CASSGGDRTTDTQYF
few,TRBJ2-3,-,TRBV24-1,TGTGCCACCATTGATTCTCGTGGGACCCGCACAGATACGCGGTATTTT,CATIDSRGTRTDTRYF
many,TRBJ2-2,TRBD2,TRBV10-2,TGCGCCAGCAGCGCTCCCAAGACTAGCGGGAGTACCGGGGAGCTGTTTTTT,CASSAPKTSGSTGELFF
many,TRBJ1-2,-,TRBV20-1,TGCAGTGCTTTACAGGGTAACTATGGCTACACCTTC,CSALQGNYGYTF
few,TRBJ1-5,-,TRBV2,TGTGCCAGCAGTGCTGGACTAGCGGGAGAGACCCAGCATTTT,CASSAGLAGETQHF
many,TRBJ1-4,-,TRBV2,TGTGCCAGCAGTCCTCGGACGGGCCTTAATGAAAAACTGTTTTTT,CASSPRTGLNEKLFF
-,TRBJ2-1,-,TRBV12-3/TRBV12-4,TGTGCCAGCAGTCCCCGTCGGGGCAATGAGCAGTTCTTC,CASSPRRGNEQFF
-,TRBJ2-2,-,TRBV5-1,TGCGCCAGCAGCTTCAAGGACACCGGGGAGTTTTTTTTT,CASSFKDTGEFFF
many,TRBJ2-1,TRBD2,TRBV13,TGTGCCAGCAGACGATGGACTAGCGGGAGGCAATCCTACAATGAGCAGTTCTTC,CASRRWTSGRQSYNEQFF
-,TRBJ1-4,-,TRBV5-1,TGCGCCAGCAGGTTAGCGGCCGGGGGTGGGCAGGAAAAACTGTTTTTT,CASRLAAGGGQEKLFF
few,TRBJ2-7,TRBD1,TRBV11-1,TGTGCCAGCAGCGCCGGGGCACCGGGACAGGGGTCCTACGAGCAGTACTTC,CASSAGAPGQGSYEQYF
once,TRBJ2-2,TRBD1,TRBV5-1,TGCGCCAGCAAAATCAGGGGGAAAACCGGGGAGCCGTTTTTT,CASKIRGKTGEPFF
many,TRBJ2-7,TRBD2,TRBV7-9,TGTGCCAGCACCCCTTCCGGGACTAGCCTCTACGAGCAGTACTTC,CASTPSGTSLYEQYF
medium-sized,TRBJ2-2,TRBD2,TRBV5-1,TGCGCCAGCAGCTTGGAGCGGGGAACCGGGGAGCTGTTTTTT,CASSLERGTGELFF
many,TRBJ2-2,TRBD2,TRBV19,TGTGCCAGTAGTAGGCTAGCGGGAGGGCCCGGGGAGCTGTTTTTT,CASSRLAGGPGELFF
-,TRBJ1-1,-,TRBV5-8,TGTGCCGGCATCCCCAAAGGGATAATCACTGAAGCTTTCTTT,CAGIPKGIITEAFF
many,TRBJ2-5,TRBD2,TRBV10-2,TGCGCCAGCCGACTAGCGGGGATCAAAGAGACCCAGTACTTC,CASRLAGIKETQYF
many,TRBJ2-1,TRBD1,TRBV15,TGTGCCACCAGCAGGGACAGACAGGGCCCTCAGTTCTTC,CATSRDRQGPQFF
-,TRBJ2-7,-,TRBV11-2,TGTGCCAGCAGCGTGAATTCGTCGGCCTACGAGCAGTACTTC,CASSVNSSAYEQYF
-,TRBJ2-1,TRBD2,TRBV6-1,TGTGCCAGCAGGCGACAACTTGCTAGCGGGAGTGAGCAGTTCTTC,CASRRQLASGSEQFF
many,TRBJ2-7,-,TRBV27,TGTGCCAGCAGCTCCCCGATGACAGGCCTTTTACAGCAGTACTTC,CASSSPMTGLLQQYF
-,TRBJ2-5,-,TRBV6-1,TGTGCCAGCACACGGGGCCGATCCTACGAGACCCAGTACTTC,CASTRGRSYETQYF
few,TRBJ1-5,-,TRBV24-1,TGTGCCACCAGTGATAACAGGGTTGGGCAGCCCCAGCATTTT,CATSDNRVGQPQHF
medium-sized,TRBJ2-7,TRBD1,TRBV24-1,TGTGCCACCAGTGACCATGGACAGGGCTTCGTGCAGTACTTC,CATSDHGQGFVQYF
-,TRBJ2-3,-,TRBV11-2,TGTGCCAGCAGCCCAAGTTGGGTGGGGCAGTATTTT,CASSPSWVGQYF
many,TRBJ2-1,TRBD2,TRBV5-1,TGCGCCAGCAGCTTGAATCTAGCGGGAGGTAATGAGCAGTTCTTC,CASSLNLAGGNEQFF
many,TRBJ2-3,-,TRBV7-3,TGTGCCAGCGCCCTGATCCGGGGGGATACGCAGTATTTT,CASALIRGDTQYF
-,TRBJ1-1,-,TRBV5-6,TGTGCCAGCAGCCCCGCTGGGATCATCCCGAACACTGAAGCTTTCTTT,CASSPAGIIPNTEAFF
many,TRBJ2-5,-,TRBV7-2,TGTGCCAGCAGCTTAGCAGGGACGAAACAAGAGACCCAGTACTTC,CASSLAGTKQETQYF
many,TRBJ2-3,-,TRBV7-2,TGTGCCAGCAGCTTAGTCAGGCCCTATTACACAGATACGCAGTATTTT,CASSLVRPYYTDTQYF
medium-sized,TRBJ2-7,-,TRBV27,TGTGCCAGCAGTACCCGGGACGACGAGCAGTACTTC,CASSTRDDEQYF
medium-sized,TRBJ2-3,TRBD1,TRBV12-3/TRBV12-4,TGTGCCAGCAGGGGACGACAGGGTAGCACAGATACGCAGTATTTT,CASRGRQGSTDTQYF
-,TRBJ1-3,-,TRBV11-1,TGTGCCAGCAGCTTAGCCGGACTCACCTCTGGAAACACCATATATTTT,CASSLAGLTSGNTIYF
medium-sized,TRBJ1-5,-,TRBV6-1,TGTGCCAGCAGTGAACACCCGAGCAATCAGCCCCAGCATTTT,CASSEHPSNQPQHF
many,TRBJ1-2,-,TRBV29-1,TGCAGCGTTGACAGGGATCCTGGCTACACCTTC,CSVDRDPGYTF
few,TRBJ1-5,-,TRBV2,TGTGCCAGCAGTTCATTGGGACATCTCAATCAGCCCCAGCATTTT,CASSSLGHLNQPQHF
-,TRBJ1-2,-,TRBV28,TGTGCCAGCAGTTTTGGTATGGTCAATGGCTACACCTTC,CASSFGMVNGYTF
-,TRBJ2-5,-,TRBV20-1,TGCAGTGCTAGAGAGGTGGCTTCAGAGACCCAGTACTTC,CSAREVASETQYF
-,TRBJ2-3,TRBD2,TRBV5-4,TGTGCCAGCAGCTGTGGGACTAGCGGGATTCGTAGCACAGATACGCAGTATTTT,CASSCGTSGIRSTDTQYF
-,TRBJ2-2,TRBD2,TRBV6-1,TGTGCCAGCAGTGTTTCGCTAGCGGGCCCGATTCACACCGGGGAGCTGTTTTTT,CASSVSLAGPIHTGELFF
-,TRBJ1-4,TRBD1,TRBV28,TGTGCCAGCAGATTATTTCCGGACAGGGGGCTCCAATGTGATGAAAAACTGTTTTTT,CASRLFPDRGLQCDEKLFF
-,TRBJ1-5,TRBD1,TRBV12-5,TGTGCTAGTGTTTTCGACAGGGGGCCTGGCAATCAGCCCCAGCATTTT,CASVFDRGPGNQPQHF
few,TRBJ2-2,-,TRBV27,TGTGCCAGCAGTTTCTCCGTCGTAACCGTGGATCTGTTTTTT,CASSFSVVTVDLFF
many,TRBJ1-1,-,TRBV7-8,TGTGCCAGCAGCTTAAGGGGCGGGGGGGCGAACACTGAGGCTTTCTTT,CASSLRGGGANTEAFF
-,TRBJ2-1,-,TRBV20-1,TGCAGTGCCCCCATTTTCGGCCACAATGAGCAGTTCTTC,CSAPIFGHNEQFF
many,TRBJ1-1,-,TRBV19,TGTGCCAGTAGTATAGGACAGGTCGGAAAAGCTTTCTTT,CASSIGQVGKAFF
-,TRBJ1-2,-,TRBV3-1,TGTGCCAGCAGCCCCCTCGGGTCAGATTATGGCTACACCTTC,CASSPLGSDYGYTF
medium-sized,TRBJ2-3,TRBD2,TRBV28,TGTGCCAGCAGTCAGAGCGGGAGTCTTATGGATACGCAGTATTTT,CASSQSGSLMDTQYF
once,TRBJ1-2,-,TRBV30,TGTGCCTGGCGCTGTGGAGGAGGCTACACCTTC,CAWRCGGGYTF
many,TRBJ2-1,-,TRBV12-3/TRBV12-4,TGTGCCAGCAGTTTTTCGATAGTCGGTGAGCAGTTCTTC,CASSFSIVGEQFF
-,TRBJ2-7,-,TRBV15,TGTGCCACCAGCAGCCCGGGACTCTACTACGAGCAGTACTTC,CATSSPGLYYEQYF
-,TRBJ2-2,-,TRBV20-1,TGCAGTGCTAGAGATGATAGAGGTACCGGGGAGCTGTTTTTT,CSARDDRGTGELFF